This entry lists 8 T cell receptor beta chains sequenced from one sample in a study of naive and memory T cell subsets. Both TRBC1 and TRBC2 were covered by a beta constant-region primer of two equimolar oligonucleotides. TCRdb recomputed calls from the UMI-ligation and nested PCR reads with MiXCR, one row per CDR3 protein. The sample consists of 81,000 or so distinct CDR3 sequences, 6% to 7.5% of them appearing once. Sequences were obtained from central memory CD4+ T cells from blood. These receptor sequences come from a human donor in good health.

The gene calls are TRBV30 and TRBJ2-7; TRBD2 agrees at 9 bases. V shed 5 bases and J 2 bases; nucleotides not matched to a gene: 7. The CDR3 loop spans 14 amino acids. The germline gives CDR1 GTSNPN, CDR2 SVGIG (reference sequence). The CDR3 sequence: CAWANLAGAYEQYF. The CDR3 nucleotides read TGTGCCTGGGCAAACTTAGCGGGGGCCTACGAGCAGTACTTC. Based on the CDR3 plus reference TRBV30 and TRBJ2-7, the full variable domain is SQTIHQWPATLVQPVGSPLSLECTVEGTSNPNLYWYRQAAGRGLQLLFYSVGIGQISSEVPQNLSASRPQDRQFILSSKKLLLSDSGFYLCAWANLAGAYEQYFGPGTRLTVT.

The CDR3 here is CASSLNREGGYTF. CDR3 sequence (DNA): TGTGCCAGCAGCTTAAACAGGGAGGGTGGCTACACCTTC. V and J are TRBV7-2 and TRBJ1-2; D is perhaps TRBD1 (6 bases). The CDR3 runs to 13 residues. V lost 2 bases to trimming and J lost 7 bases, with 11 bases between them. Germline V gene data show CDR1 as SGHTA and CDR2 as FQGNSA.

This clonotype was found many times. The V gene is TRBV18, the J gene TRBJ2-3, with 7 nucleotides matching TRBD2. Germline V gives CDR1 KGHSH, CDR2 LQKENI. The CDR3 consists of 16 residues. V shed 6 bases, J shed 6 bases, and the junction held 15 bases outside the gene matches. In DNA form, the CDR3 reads TGTGCCAGCTCCGCCGGGCAGACGATAGCGGGCGATACGCAGTATTTT. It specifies CASSAGQTIAGDTQYF.

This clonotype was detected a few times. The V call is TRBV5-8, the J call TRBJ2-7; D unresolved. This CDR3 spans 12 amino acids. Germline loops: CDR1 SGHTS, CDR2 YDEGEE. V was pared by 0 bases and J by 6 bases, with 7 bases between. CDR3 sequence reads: CASSLGYIEQYF. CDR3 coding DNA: TGTGCCAGCAGCTTGGGGTATATCGAGCAGTACTTC. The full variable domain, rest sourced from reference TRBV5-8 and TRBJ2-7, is EAGVTQSPTHLIKTRGQQATLRCSPISGHTSVYWYQQALGLGLQFLLWYDEGEERNRGNFPPRFSGRQFPNYSSELNVNALELEDSALYLCASSLGYIEQYFGPGTRLTVT.

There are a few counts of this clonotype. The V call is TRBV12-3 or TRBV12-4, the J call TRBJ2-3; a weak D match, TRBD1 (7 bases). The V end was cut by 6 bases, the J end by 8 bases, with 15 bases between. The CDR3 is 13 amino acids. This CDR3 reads CASRGRQGGTQYF. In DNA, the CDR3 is TGTGCCAGCAGGGGACGACAGGGAGGTACGCAGTATTTT.

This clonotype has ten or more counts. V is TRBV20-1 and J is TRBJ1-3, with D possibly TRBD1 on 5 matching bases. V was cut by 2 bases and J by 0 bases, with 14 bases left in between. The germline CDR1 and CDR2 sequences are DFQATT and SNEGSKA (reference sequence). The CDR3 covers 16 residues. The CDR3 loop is CSARYVSGLSGNTIYF. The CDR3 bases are TGCAGTGCTAGATATGTATCGGGGCTCTCTGGAAACACCATATATTTT.

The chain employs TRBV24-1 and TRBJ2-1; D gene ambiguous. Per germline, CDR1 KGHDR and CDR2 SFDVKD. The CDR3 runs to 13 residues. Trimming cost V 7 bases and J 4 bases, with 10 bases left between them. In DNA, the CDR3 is TGTGCCACCAGGGACCGAGTATACAATGAGCAGTTCTTC. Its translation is CATRDRVYNEQFF.

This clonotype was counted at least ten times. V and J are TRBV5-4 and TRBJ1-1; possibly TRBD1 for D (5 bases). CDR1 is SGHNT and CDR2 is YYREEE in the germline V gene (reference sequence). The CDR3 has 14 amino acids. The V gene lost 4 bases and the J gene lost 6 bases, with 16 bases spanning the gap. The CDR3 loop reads CASSDSPTAPEAFF. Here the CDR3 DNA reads TGTGCCAGCAGCGATAGCCCGACAGCACCTGAAGCTTTCTTT.